This T cell receptor beta chain was obtained from a study of cytomegalovirus exposure and HLA in healthy donors. Study summary: Earlier sequencing of some 190 million T cells yielded approximately 120 million unique TCR beta sequences.

The V gene end was trimmed by 3 bases and the J gene end by 4 bases; junction bases not matched to a gene: 5. The CDR3 length is 14 residues. Germline CDR1 and CDR2: KGHSH and LQKENI. Use of 60 Vbeta and 13 Jbeta primers characterized the PCR. Sequencing was performed with immunoSEQ multiplex PCR; in TCRdb, only in-frame clones are kept and a portion is missing. The sample has about 90,000 clones, approximately 56% seen once; the top ten hold 4.5% to 5.5%. Study-wide findings and caveats: Analyzed later, association rates of TCRs varied across HLA loci, with DRB1 most and HLA-C fewest.

Worth noting for this clone: Its antigen remains unidentified.

The receptor was derived from a woman aged 25 to 39 in good health and CMV-seropositive. The rearrangement links TRBV18 to TRBJ1-2; 7 bases match TRBD1. Sequenced input: PBMCs. This CDR3 is CASSPPTGAYGYTF. CDR3 coding DNA: TGTGCCAGCTCACCGCCTACAGGGGCCTATGGCTACACCTTC.